This T cell receptor beta chain comes out of a study of shared clonotypes between healthy human individuals. The data were produced by immunoSEQ multiplex PCR, yet TCRdb's version contains in-frame clones alone and is incomplete. This table has about 2.3 million clones, roughly 92% appearing once. Trimming left V 3 bases short and J 0 bases short, with 7 bases between. The V gene's germline CDR1 is SGHRS and CDR2 YFSETQ. CDR3 length equals 14 residues. A note on this clone: Different DNA sequences within this sample yield the same CDR3.

The split of CD4+ cells yielded CD45RA+ naive and CD45RA-negative memory subsets. Sequences were obtained from naive CD4+ T cells from PBMCs. The subset here: CD45RA+ positively selected. This receptor was taken from a man younger than 30 in good health. Some clones in this sample may be carry-over from other donors' samples. The chain uses TRBV5-1 and TRBJ1-3; D ambiguous. CDR3: CASSSAGSGNTIYF. The CDR3 DNA follows: TGCGCCAGCAGCTCCGCGGGCTCTGGAAACACCATATATTTT.